The clone carrying this T cell receptor beta chain was recorded at least ten times. Its specificity is not known. The data were taken from a study of metastatic and nonmetastatic thyroid tumors. Study information: The comparison covered peripheral blood and tumor or nodule tissue in malignant and benign thyroid patients.

CDR3 length: 15 amino acids. Germline V CDR1 and CDR2: LNHDA, SQIVND (reference sequence). Trimming pared 5 bases from V and 0 bases from J, leaving 12 bases between. Broader study findings: Malignant thyroid tumors reportedly had TCR beta diversity that was significantly higher than in benign nodules, in blood and tumor.

In the authors' methods: For papillary thyroid cancer, a distant-metastasis classifier was constructed from CDR3 differences observed across clinicopathological groups. TCRdb re-clonotyped the PCR reads through MiXCR. Clone size and V and J calls follow TCRdb, not the original study. The data show some 17,000 clones, 34% seen once. None of the patients had undergone any treatment ahead of thyroid surgery. What was sequenced was tumor tissue. This clonotype was sampled from a female donor with papillary thyroid cancer or a benign thyroid nodule (not recorded which). Some clones in this sample may be carry-over from other donors' samples. V gene TRBV19 combines with J gene TRBJ2-3; D remains ambiguous. CDR3 loop: CASSSQATSTDTQYF. The CDR3 bases are TGTGCCAGTAGTTCCCAAGCGACTAGCACAGATACGCAGTATTTT.